The next 26 T cell receptor beta chains were all read from a single sample in a study of graft-versus-host responses after intestinal transplantation. The data were produced by immunoSEQ multiplex PCR, yet TCRdb's version contains in-frame clones alone and is incomplete. The table has about 38,000 clones, 83% seen once. The sequencing here drew on PBMCs, taken 1070 days after transplant. These receptors were collected from a human patient who received an intestinal transplant, so some T cells may come from the graft donor.

This chain joins TRBV19 and TRBJ2-1; 9 nucleotides line up with TRBD2. The V segment lost 3 bases and the J segment 7 bases; nucleotides outside the gene matches: 4. Germline CDR1 and CDR2: LNHDA and SQIVND (reference sequence). The CDR3 consists of 14 residues. CDR3 in DNA: TGTGCCAGTAGTATTATGGCGGGAGGGAATGAGCAGTTCTTC. It yields the protein CASSIMAGGNEQFF.

The chain couples TRBV5-4 to TRBJ1-2; TRBD1 matches 10 bases. The CDR3 spans 14 residues. The germline V gene encodes CDR1 SGHNT and CDR2 YYREEE (reference sequence). V shed 3 bases and J 2 bases; nucleotides not matched to a gene: 1. CDR3: CASSSDRGNYGYTF. As DNA, the CDR3 is TGTGCCAGCAGCTCGGACAGGGGGAACTATGGCTACACCTTC.

This clone was counted once. This sequence joins TRBV2 and TRBJ2-3; D perhaps matches TRBD2 (5 bases). V lost 7 bases, J lost 5 bases, and 16 bases lay in between. The CDR3 consists of 14 residues. From germline, CDR1 is SNHLY and CDR2 FYNNEI. CDR3 DNA: TGTGCCAGCAACAAGCGGCGGAGTGAAGATACGCAGTATTTT. This sequence encodes CASNKRRSEDTQYF. Filled out from reference TRBV2 and TRBJ2-3, the complete variable domain reads EPEVTQTPSHQVTQMGQEVILRCVPISNHLYFYWYRQILGQKVEFLVSFYNNEISEKSEIFDDQFSVERPDGSNFTLKIRSTKLEDSAMYFCASNKRRSEDTQYFGPGTRLTVL.

The chain has TRBV28 and TRBJ2-3; D perhaps matches TRBD2 (5 bases). The CDR3 runs 16 residues. The germline V gene has CDR1 MDHEN and CDR2 SYDVKM. The V end was cut by 5 bases, the J end by 0 bases, with 15 bases between. The CDR3 bases are TGTGCCAGCAGTCCCCTAGGACGGACTAGCACAGATACGCAGTATTTT. Its translation: CASSPLGRTSTDTQYF.

The chain recombines TRBV6-1 with TRBJ1-2; the D gene is possibly TRBD1 (6 bases). V shed 1 base and J shed 8 bases, with 23 bases lying between them. The CDR3 runs 17 residues. Germline CDR1 and CDR2: MNHNS and SASEGT. The CDR3 reads CASSEDPAGKQGRGYTF. The CDR3 DNA is TGTGCCAGCAGTGAAGATCCAGCGGGCAAACAGGGCCGCGGCTACACCTTC.

Concerning this clone: The identical CDR3 is also encoded by other nucleotide sequences in the sample. The V and J genes are TRBV10-2 and TRBJ1-3; TRBD1 is a possible D gene (6 bases). The germline V and J ends were trimmed by 6 bases and 11 bases, with 23 bases remaining between them. CDR1 and CDR2 (germline): WSHSY, SAAADI. CDR3 length: 15 amino acids. The CDR3 bases are TGCGCCAGCAGCCAATACCCGGGACATAAATGGGCCATATATTTT. Translation gives CASSQYPGHKWAIYF.

This chain links TRBV5-1 with TRBJ2-2, with 7 bases fitting TRBD2. Trimming removed 4 bases from V and 7 bases from J; junction bases left unmatched: 7. This CDR3 spans 14 amino acids. Germline loops: CDR1 SGHRS, CDR2 YFSETQ. Here the CDR3 reads CASSRTSAGGELFF. CDR3 bases: TGCGCCAGCAGCCGTACTAGCGCTGGCGGGGAGCTGTTTTTT. The variable domain in full, with the rest retrieved from reference TRBV5-1 and TRBJ2-2, is KAGVTQTPRYLIKTRGQQVTLSCSPISGHRSVSWYQQTPGQGLQFLFEYFSETQRNKGNFPGRFSGRQFSNSRSEMNVSTLELGDSALYLCASSRTSAGGELFFGEGSRLTVL.

The chain employs TRBV28 and TRBJ2-3; D is possibly TRBD2 (6 bases). Trimming left V 2 bases short and J 6 bases short, with 12 bases between. Germline lookup yields CDR1 MDHEN and CDR2 SYDVKM. The CDR3 consists of 14 residues. The CDR3 spells CASSLGGRFDTQYF. The CDR3 DNA follows: TGTGCCAGCAGTTTAGGGGGGAGATTCGATACGCAGTATTTT.

The CDR3 protein is CASSTQPAGELFF. CDR3 nucleotide sequence: TGTGCCAGCAGCACGCAGCCTGCCGGGGAGCTGTTTTTT. The chain employs TRBV11-2 and TRBJ2-2; D not resolved. The V end lost 5 bases, the J end lost 6 bases, and 10 bases lay between the germline ends. CDR1 SGHAT and CDR2 FQNNGV come from the germline V gene. CDR3 length equals 13 residues. The full variable domain, with the rest looked up from reference TRBV11-2 and TRBJ2-2, is EAGVAQSPRYKIIEKRQSVAFWCNPISGHATLYWYQQILGQGPKLLIQFQNNGVVDDSQLPKDRFSAERLKGVDSTLKIQPAKLEDSAVYLCASSTQPAGELFFGEGSRLTVL.

The rearrangement joins TRBV7-8 to TRBJ2-1; unclear D gene. CDR1 SGHVS and CDR2 FQNEAQ come from the germline V gene. The CDR3 runs to 12 residues. V gave up 3 bases and J gave up 4 bases, with 4 bases separating them. The CDR3 loop is CASSFGYNEQFF. Written as DNA, the CDR3 is TGTGCCAGCAGCTTCGGATACAATGAGCAGTTCTTC.

The rearrangement links TRBV5-6 to TRBJ1-2; unclear D gene. CDR3 length: 11 residues. Trimming shortened V by 0 bases and J by 8 bases, and 5 bases separated the two germline ends. Germline assignment: CDR1 SGHDT and CDR2 YYEEEE. DNA of the CDR3: TGTGCCAGCAGCTTGGAAGGCGGCTACACCTTC. Encoded protein: CASSLEGGYTF.

DNA of the CDR3: TGCGCCAGCAGTGAGTCGACTCTAAGATTCAATGAGCAGTTCTTC. This sequence encodes CASSESTLRFNEQFF. The chain has TRBV10-2 and TRBJ2-1; D call uncertain. CDR1 WSHSY and CDR2 SAAADI come from the germline V gene. There are 15 residues in the CDR3. V lost 0 bases to trimming and J lost 6 bases, with 12 bases between them.

This sequence joins TRBV11-2 and TRBJ1-1; D gene unclear. The ends were cut back, 2 bases at V and 7 bases at J, with 8 bases in the middle. Germline-derived CDR1 and CDR2 are SGHAT and FQNNGV. This CDR3 spans 12 amino acids. The CDR3 spells CASSLSLGEAFF. CDR3 nucleotides: TGTGCCAGCAGCTTATCCCTTGGTGAAGCTTTCTTT.

The V and J genes are TRBV4-1 and TRBJ2-7; the match to TRBD2 covers 7 bases. CDR1 and CDR2 (germline): MGHRA, YSYEKL. The trim removed 0 bases at V and 0 bases at J, leaving 8 bases unmatched. The CDR3 extends over 17 amino acids. CDR3 coding DNA: TGCGCCAGCAGCCAAGAAGAGGTCGGGGACTACTCCTACGAGCAGTACTTC. It is translated as CASSQEEVGDYSYEQYF.

The V and J genes are TRBV6-1 and TRBJ1-2, with TRBD1 matching 11 bases. Germline V gives CDR1 MNHNS, CDR2 SASEGT. The ends lost 5 bases at V and 13 bases at J; junction bases unmatched: 9. This CDR3 is 13 amino acids long. The DNA for the CDR3 is TGTGCCAGCAGTCCCGGACAGGGGGCGCAGGGCACCTTC. Its protein is CASSPGQGAQGTF.

V usage is TRBV5-1 and J usage is TRBJ2-5; TRBD1 matches 7 bases. The CDR3 is 14 amino acids. Looked up from germline, CDR1 is SGHRS and CDR2 is YFSETQ. The J segment lost 2 bases and the V segment lost 3 bases, leaving 4 bases of the junction unmatched. Here the CDR3 reads CASSWRTGQETQYF. The CDR3 coding sequence is TGCGCCAGCAGCTGGAGGACAGGTCAAGAGACCCAGTACTTC.

The rearrangement links TRBV18 to TRBJ2-7; TRBD1 agrees at 10 bases. V was clipped by 2 bases and J by 6 bases; unmatched bases: 13. Per the germline V gene, CDR1 is KGHSH and CDR2 is LQKENI. CDR3 length: 17 amino acids. The CDR3 nucleotides read TGTGCCAGCTCACCAACCGGGACAGGGGCCCCCCTTGGCGAGCAGTACTTC. Translation: CASSPTGTGAPLGEQYF. Supplemented by reference TRBV18 and TRBJ2-7, the full variable domain reads NAGVMQNPRHLVRRRGQEARLRCSPMKGHSHVYWYRQLPEEGLKFMVYLQKENIIDESGMPKERFSAEFPKEGPSILRIQQVVRGDSAAYFCASSPTGTGAPLGEQYFGPGTRLTVT.

The chain employs TRBV21-1 and TRBJ2-1; TRBD1, the table's D call, was not compared with the DNA. TRBV21-1 is listed as a pseudogene. There are 16 residues in the CDR3. Here the CDR3 reads CASSIPPGQDYNEQFF. CDR3 in DNA: TGTGCCAGCAGCATACCGCCGGGACAGGACTACAATGAGCAGTTCTTC.

This clone came up a few times. The chain is built from TRBV13 and TRBJ2-1, with 7 bases matching TRBD2. Germline CDR1 is PRHDT and CDR2 is FYEKMQ (reference sequence). V gave up 2 bases and J gave up 4 bases; unmatched junction bases: 5. The CDR3 consists of 15 residues. CDR3 in amino acids: CASSLPGGGYNEQFF. The CDR3 nucleotides are TGTGCCAGCAGCTTACCGGGCGGGGGTTACAATGAGCAGTTCTTC.

This clone was counted once. The chain combines TRBV6-6 with TRBJ1-1, with TRBD1 matching over 11 bases. This CDR3 has 14 residues. Germline V gene data show CDR1 as MNHNY and CDR2 as SVGAGI (reference sequence). The V segment lost 5 bases and the J segment 1 base; nucleotides outside the gene matches: 0. The CDR3 loop is CASSGQGANTEAFF. DNA for the CDR3: TGTGCCAGCAGTGGACAGGGGGCGAACACTGAAGCTTTCTTT.

The chain employs TRBV7-2 and TRBJ2-5, with D tentatively TRBD1 (6 bases). Trimming stripped 1 base from V and 1 base from J, with 16 bases between. This CDR3 region has 17 residues. CDR1 SGHTA and CDR2 FQGNSA come from the germline V gene. The CDR3 spells CASSLGARDTFQETQYF. CDR3 nucleotide sequence: TGTGCCAGCAGCTTAGGCGCCCGGGACACCTTCCAAGAGACCCAGTACTTC.

The gene calls are TRBV2 and TRBJ1-6; possible D gene TRBD1, 6 bases. CDR1 is SNHLY and CDR2 is FYNNEI in the germline V gene. Trimming left V 6 bases short and J 8 bases short, with 17 bases between. The CDR3 has 15 residues. CDR3 loop: CASRSTGSYYSPLHF. CDR3 nucleotide sequence: TGTGCCAGCAGATCCACAGGGTCCTACTATTCACCCCTCCACTTT.

CDR3 residues: CASSLTYYSNQPQHF. The CDR3 DNA is TGTGCCAGCAGCTTGACATATTATAGCAATCAGCCCCAGCATTTT. The V gene is TRBV5-4, the J gene TRBJ1-5, with unresolved D. This CDR3 contains 15 residues. V lost 1 base, J lost 0 bases, and 8 bases lay in between. The germline V gene encodes CDR1 SGHNT and CDR2 YYREEE (reference sequence).

The chain joins TRBV28 to TRBJ1-5; a possible D gene is TRBD1 (5 bases). V was cut by 6 bases and J by 6 bases, with 15 bases left in between. Germline CDR1 and CDR2: MDHEN and SYDVKM. The CDR3 consists of 14 residues. Written as DNA, the CDR3 is TGTGCCAGCAGCTCCCCCAGGGTAGGTCAGCCCCAGCATTTT. Amino acid sequence: CASSSPRVGQPQHF.

This clone appeared a single time. V gene TRBV19 combines with J gene TRBJ2-4; 7 nucleotides align to TRBD1. The CDR3 length is 14 residues. V dropped 5 bases and J dropped 0; count of bases not matched to a gene: 1. Germline-derived CDR1 and CDR2 are LNHDA and SQIVND (reference sequence). CDR3 region: CASSYRGAKNIQYF. CDR3 bases: TGTGCCAGTAGTTACAGGGGAGCCAAAAACATTCAGTACTTC.

To note about this clone: Compared with germline, one end of the junction differs, possibly owing to a read error. This sequence joins TRBV5-6 and TRBJ2-2, with 11 bases matching TRBD2. Germline lookup yields CDR1 SGHDT and CDR2 YYEEEE. This CDR3 is 15 amino acids long. CDR3 region: CASSLTSGGHRGAVF. Here the CDR3 DNA reads TGTGCCAGCAGCTTGACTAGCGGGGGACACCGGGGAGCTGTTTTT.